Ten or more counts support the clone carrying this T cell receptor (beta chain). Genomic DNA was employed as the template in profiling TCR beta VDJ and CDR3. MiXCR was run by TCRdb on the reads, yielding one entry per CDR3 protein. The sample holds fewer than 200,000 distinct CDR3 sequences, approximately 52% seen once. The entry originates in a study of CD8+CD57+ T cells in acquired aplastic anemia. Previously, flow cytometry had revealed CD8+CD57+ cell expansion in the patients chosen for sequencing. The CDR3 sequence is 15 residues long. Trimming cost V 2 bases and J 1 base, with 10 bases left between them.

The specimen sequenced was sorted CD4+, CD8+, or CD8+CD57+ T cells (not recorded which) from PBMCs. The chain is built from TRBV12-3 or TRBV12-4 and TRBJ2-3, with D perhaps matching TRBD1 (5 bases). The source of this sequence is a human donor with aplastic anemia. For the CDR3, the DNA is TGTGCCAGCAGTTTAACAGGTTCAGGCACAGATACGCAGTATTTT. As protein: CASSLTGSGTDTQYF.